One TCR beta chain is described in this entry. These data originate in a study of technical replicates of blood from a few donors. Using immunoSEQ multiplex PCR, the repertoire was profiled, and TCRdb retains in-frame clones only, with some absent. The table includes under 95,000 clones, 95% detected once. The CDR3 spans 14 residues. Germline CDR1 LNHDA, CDR2 SQIVND (reference sequence). The V end was cut by 6 bases, the J end by 1 base, with 9 bases between. Sequenced: T cells isolated from PBMCs. The origin of this receptor is a human donor in good health. V gene TRBV19 combines with J gene TRBJ1-4; no firm D call. CDR3 coding DNA: TGTGCCAGTAGCTACTCTTTAACTAATGAAAAACTGTTTTTT. Protein: CASSYSLTNEKLFF.